These T cell receptor beta chains were read from a single sample in a study of blood T cell repertoires in COVID-19. This table comes from immunoSEQ multiplex PCR, and its TCRdb copy is limited to in-frame clones, with some not included. The sample lists approximately 100,000 clones, roughly 80% occurring once. The sample taken for sequencing was peripheral blood. Every receptor here comes from a woman older than 75 with acute or convalescent COVID-19. CDR3s include the opening cysteine and the closing phenylalanine or tryptophan. The D gene is left open where the match is weak. Size is stated for part of the rows, as once, few or many counts, or as a class when the clone is expanded.

NA	TRBV9	NA	TRBJ2-1	TGTGCCAGCAGCGTAAGGGGAAGCTCCTACAATGAGCAGTTCTTC	CASSVRGSSYNEQFF
NA	TRBV7-9	NA	TRBJ1-1	TGTGCCAGCAGCTTACAGGGGCGGATAACTGAAGCTTTCTTT	CASSLQGRITEAFF
TRBD1	TRBV7-2	NA	TRBJ1-5	TGTGCCAGCAGCTTAGGAGCAGGGGGGAGCAATCAGCCCCAGCATTTT	CASSLGAGGSNQPQHF
NA	TRBV7-2	NA	TRBJ1-1	TGTGCCAGCAGCCAGGGACAAGGCACTGAAGCTTTCTTT	CASSQGQGTEAFF
NA	TRBV5-1	NA	TRBJ1-5	TGCGCCAGCAGACGGACACCCCTTAGCAATCAGCCCCAGCATTTT	CASRRTPLSNQPQHF
NA	TRBV7-2	few	TRBJ1-6	TGTGCCAGCAGCCTAATACATAATTCACCCCTCCACTTT	CASSLIHNSPLHF
NA	TRBV15	NA	TRBJ2-7	TGTGCCACCAGCAGAGATCGGTACTCCTACGAGCAGTACTTC	CATSRDRYSYEQYF
NA	TRBV19	NA	TRBJ1-2	TGTGCCAGTAGTATTCTCGAGGATCGGGGTGGCTACACCTTC	CASSILEDRGGYTF
TRBD1	TRBV11-2	NA	TRBJ1-6	TGTGCCAGCAGCTTCAGGGGGCGGTCGAATTCACCCCTCCACTTT	CASSFRGRSNSPLHF
TRBD1	TRBV4-3	NA	TRBJ1-5	TGCGCCAGCAGCCAGAGGGCCAGGGGGAGCAATCAGCCCCAGCATTTT	CASSQRARGSNQPQHF
NA	TRBV28	NA	TRBJ1-2	TGTGCCAGCAACCCCACCCTCCAGGCTAACTATGGCTACACCTTC	CASNPTLQANYGYTF
TRBD1	TRBV2	NA	TRBJ1-2	TGTGCCAGCAATCCTGGACAGGGGCCCCTTGGCTACACCTTC	CASNPGQGPLGYTF
TRBD2	TRBV24-1	NA	TRBJ2-1	TGTGCCACCAGTGATTTGGGGACTAGCGGGGGGAACAATGAGCAGTTCTTC	CATSDLGTSGGNNEQFF